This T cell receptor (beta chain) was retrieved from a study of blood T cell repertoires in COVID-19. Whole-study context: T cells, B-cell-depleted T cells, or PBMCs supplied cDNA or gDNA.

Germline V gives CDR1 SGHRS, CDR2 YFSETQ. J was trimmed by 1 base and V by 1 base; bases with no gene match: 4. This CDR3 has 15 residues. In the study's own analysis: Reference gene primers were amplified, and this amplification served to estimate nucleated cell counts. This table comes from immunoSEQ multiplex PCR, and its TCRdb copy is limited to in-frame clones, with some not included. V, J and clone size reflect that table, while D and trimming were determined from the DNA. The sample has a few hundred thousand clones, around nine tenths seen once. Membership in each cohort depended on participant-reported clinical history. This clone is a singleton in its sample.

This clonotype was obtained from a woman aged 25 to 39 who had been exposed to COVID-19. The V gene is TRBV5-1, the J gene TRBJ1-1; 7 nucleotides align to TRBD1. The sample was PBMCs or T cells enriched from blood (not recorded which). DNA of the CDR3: TGCGCCAGCAGCTTGTGGTCAGGGGGGAACACTGAAGCTTTCTTT. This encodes CASSLWSGGNTEAFF.